This T cell receptor beta chain was retrieved from a study of control samples from healthy donors and cancer patients. In its sample, this clone was seen once. Using immunoSEQ multiplex PCR, the repertoire was profiled, and TCRdb retains in-frame clones only, with some absent. This sample has about 120,000 clones, with 93% found just once. This TCR came from a man aged 25 to 40 in good health. Material for sequencing was blood.

The CDR3 region is CASSPPGRGGNTIYF. As DNA, the CDR3 is TGTGCCAGCAGCCCCCCGGGCCGAGGAGGAAACACCATATATTTT. The V call is TRBV6-6, the J call TRBJ1-3; D is unresolved. The CDR3 runs 15 residues. Germline lookup yields CDR1 MNHNY and CDR2 SVGAGI (reference sequence). V lost 6 bases and J 4 bases, leaving 16 bases between the germline ends.